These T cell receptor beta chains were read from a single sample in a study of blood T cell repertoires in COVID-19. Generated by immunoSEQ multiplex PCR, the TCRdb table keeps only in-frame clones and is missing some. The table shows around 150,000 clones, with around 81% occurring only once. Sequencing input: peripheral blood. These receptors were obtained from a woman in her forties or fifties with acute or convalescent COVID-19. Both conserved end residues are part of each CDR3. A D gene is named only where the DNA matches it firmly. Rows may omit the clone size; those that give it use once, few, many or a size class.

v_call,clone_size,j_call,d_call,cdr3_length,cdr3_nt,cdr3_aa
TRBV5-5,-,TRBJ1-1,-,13,TGTGCCGCGGGAGAGACACCACAGACTGAAGCTTTCTTT,CAAGETPQTEAFF
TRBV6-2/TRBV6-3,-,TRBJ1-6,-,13,TGTGCCAGCAGTTTTCAAGGGAGGTCACCCCTCCACTTT,CASSFQGRSPLHF
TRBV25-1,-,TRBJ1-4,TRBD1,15,TGTGCCAGCAGTGTTTCCGGGACAGGGCACGAAAAACTGTTTTTT,CASSVSGTGHEKLFF
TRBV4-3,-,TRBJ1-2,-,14,TGCGCCAGCAGCCCCAACGTAGGGAGCTATGGCTACACCTTC,CASSPNVGSYGYTF
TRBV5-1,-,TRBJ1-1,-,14,TGCGCCAGCAGCTTAGCTGACTTGAACACTGAAGCTTTCTTT,CASSLADLNTEAFF
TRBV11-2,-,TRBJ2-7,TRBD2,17,TGTGCCAGCAGCTTAGATTCCGCACTCGGGGGGGCCTACGAGCAGTACTTC,CASSLDSALGGAYEQYF
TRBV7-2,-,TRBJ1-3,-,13,TGTGCCAGCAGCTCGACTTCTGGAAACACCATATATTTT,CASSSTSGNTIYF
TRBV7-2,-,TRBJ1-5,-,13,TGTGCCAGCAGCTTCGGTGGCAATCAGCCCCAGCATTTT,CASSFGGNQPQHF
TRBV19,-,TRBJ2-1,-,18,TGTGCCAGTAGTATTGCCCTGTTCGCGGGTCAGTCCTACAATGAGCAGTTCTTC,CASSIALFAGQSYNEQFF
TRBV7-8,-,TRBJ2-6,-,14,TGTGCCAGCAGCTTAGCGGCCCTAGGCAACGTCCTGACTTTC,CASSLAALGNVLTF
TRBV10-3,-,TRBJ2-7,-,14,TGTGCCATCACCGAGGGCTCTCCTGGCTACGAGCAGTACTTC,CAITEGSPGYEQYF
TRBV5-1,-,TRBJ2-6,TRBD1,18,TGCGCCAGCAGCTTGCAAGGACAGGGAATAACTGGGGCCAACGTCCTGACTTTC,CASSLQGQGITGANVLTF
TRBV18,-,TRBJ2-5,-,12,TGTGCCAGCTCACCACCGGAGGGGACCCAGTACTTC,CASSPPEGTQYF
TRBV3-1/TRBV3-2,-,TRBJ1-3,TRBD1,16,TGTGCCAGCAGCCCACGGGGACAGGGCTTTGGAAACACCATATATTTT,CASSPRGQGFGNTIYF
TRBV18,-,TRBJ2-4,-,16,TGTGCCAGCTCACCACCAATAGGAGGGGCCAAAAACATTCAGTACTTC,CASSPPIGGAKNIQYF
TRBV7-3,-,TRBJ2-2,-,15,TGTGCCAGCAGCCCACAACGTGTAGGGGCCGGGGAGCTGTTTTTT,CASSPQRVGAGELFF
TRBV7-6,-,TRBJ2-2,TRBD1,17,TGTGCCAGCAGCCAAAATACAGGGGCCTTAAACACCGGGGAGCTGTTTTTT,CASSQNTGALNTGELFF
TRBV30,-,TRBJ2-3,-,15,TGTGCCTGGACCCTCGGGAAGCTTAGCACAGATACGCAGTATTTT,CAWTLGKLSTDTQYF
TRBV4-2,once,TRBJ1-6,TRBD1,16,TGTGCCAGCAGCCAAGTCGGGACAGAGGATAATTCACCCCTCCACTTT,CASSQVGTEDNSPLHF
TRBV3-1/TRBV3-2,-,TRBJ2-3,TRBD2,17,TGTGCCAGCAGCCACCCCCCCCGAGCGGGGGCCACAGATACGCAGTATTTT,CASSHPPRAGATDTQYF
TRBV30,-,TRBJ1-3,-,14,TGTGCCTGGAGTGTACAGTCCTCTGGAAACACCATATATTTT,CAWSVQSSGNTIYF
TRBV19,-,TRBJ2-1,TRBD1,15,TGTGCCAGTAGTATGACCGGGACAGGAGACAATGAGCAGTTCTTC,CASSMTGTGDNEQFF
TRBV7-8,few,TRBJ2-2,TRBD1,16,TGTGCCAGCAGGGGGACCGGGACAGGGAACACCGGGGAGCTGTTTTTT,CASRGTGTGNTGELFF
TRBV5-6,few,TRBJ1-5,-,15,TGTGCCAGCAGCTTGGTGCGTGATAGCAATCAGCCCCAGCATTTT,CASSLVRDSNQPQHF
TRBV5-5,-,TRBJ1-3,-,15,TGTGCCAGCAGCGAAGACACCTTCTCTGGAAACACCATATATTTT,CASSEDTFSGNTIYF
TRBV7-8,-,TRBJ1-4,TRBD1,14,TGTGCCAGCAGAGACAGGGGGCAGGATGAAAAACTGTTTTTT,CASRDRGQDEKLFF
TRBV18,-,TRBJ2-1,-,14,TGTGCCAGCACAACCCCACAGGGTTATACCGAGCAGTTCTTC,CASTTPQGYTEQFF
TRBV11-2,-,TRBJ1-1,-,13,TGTGCCAGCAGCCGCCCGGACCAGGGTCTAGCTTTCTTT,CASSRPDQGLAFF
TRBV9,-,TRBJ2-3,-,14,TGTGCCAGCAGCGTAGCGTCAGGGGCGGATACGCAGTATTTT,CASSVASGADTQYF
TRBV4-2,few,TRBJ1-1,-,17,TGTGCCAGCAGCCAAGGGGGGGTAGGGACCGCGAACACTGAAGCTTTCTTT,CASSQGGVGTANTEAFF
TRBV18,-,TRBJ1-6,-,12,TGTGCCGCCTCCGCAGGGGATTCACCCCTCCACTTT,CAASAGDSPLHF
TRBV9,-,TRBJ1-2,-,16,TGTGCCAGCAGCGTAGATCAGGACAAGATTAACTATGGCTACACCTTC,CASSVDQDKINYGYTF
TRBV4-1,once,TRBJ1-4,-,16,TGCGCCAGCAGCCGCCTACAGGAATCAACTAATGAAAAACTGTTTTTT,CASSRLQESTNEKLFF
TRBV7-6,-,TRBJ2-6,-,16,TGTGCCAGCAGCTATATCGACAGAACTGGGGCCAACGTCCTGACTTTC,CASSYIDRTGANVLTF
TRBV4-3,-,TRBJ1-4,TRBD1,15,TGCGCCAGCAGCCCCCGGGACAGGGGAAATGAAAAACTGTTTTTT,CASSPRDRGNEKLFF
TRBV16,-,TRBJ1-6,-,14,TGTGCCAGCAGCCAAGAAGGAGCGAGTTCACCCCTCCACTTT,CASSQEGASSPLHF
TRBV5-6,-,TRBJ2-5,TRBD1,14,TGTGCCAGCAGCACGGACAGGGGTTTGCAGACCCAGTACTTC,CASSTDRGLQTQYF
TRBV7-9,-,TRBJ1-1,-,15,TGTGCCAGCAGCCCGATGGGAGGGGAAAACACTGAAGCTTTCTTT,CASSPMGGENTEAFF